The T cell receptor beta chain under discussion was sequenced for a study of PD-1 blockade in classical Hodgkin lymphoma. Background on the study: Every 2 weeks, patients had 3 mg/kg nivolumab intravenously. Findings and caveats of the study: Any patient who commenced nivolumab under 1 year after ASCT was excluded. Newly diagnosed patients reportedly had lower baseline TCR diversity than healthy donors.

Each patient experienced a relapse that followed autologous stem cell transplantation, and brentuximab vedotin exposure varied. Germline CDR1 reads SGHNT; CDR2 reads YYREEE (reference sequence). The CDR3 totals 16 residues. The germline V and J ends were trimmed by 4 bases and 0 bases, with 14 bases remaining between them. About this clone itself: Its specificity is unknown.

Generated by immunoSEQ multiplex PCR, the TCRdb table keeps only in-frame clones and is missing some. The sample contains around 70,000 clones, 71% of which appear only once. This TCR was sampled from a human donor with classical Hodgkin lymphoma. The material was peripheral blood mononuclear cells (PBMCs), obtained before the second cycle of nivolumab. The chain employs TRBV5-4 and TRBJ1-5, with D possibly matching TRBD1 (5 bases). DNA of the CDR3: TGTGCCAGCAGCCAAGGTGCGGGGGGTAGCAATCAGCCCCAGCATTTT. Its translation is CASSQGAGGSNQPQHF.